The 10 T cell receptor beta chains given below trace back to one sample, sequenced in a study of early T cells in non-severe SARS-CoV-2 infection. TCRdb passed the 5' RACE reads through MiXCR, listing each CDR3 protein once. The sample shows more than 50,000 distinct CDR3 sequences, 12% of them seen only once. Sequencing used whole blood. The receptors stem from an adult who was a healthcare worker with PCR-confirmed SARS-CoV-2 infection or an uninfected control (not recorded which).

This clonotype occurred many times. The V call is TRBV6-2 or TRBV6-3, the J call TRBJ1-1; TRBD1 matches 8 bases. CDR3 length: 14 residues. Germline V gene lookup returns CDR1 MNHEY and CDR2 SVGEGT. Losses at the gene ends were 6 bases for V and 1 base for J; bases not matched to a gene: 4. The CDR3 bases are TGTGCCAGCAGACAAGGACAGGGGAACACTGAAGCTTTCTTT. It yields the protein CASRQGQGNTEAFF.

In its sample, this clonotype was seen many times. V usage is TRBV30 and J usage is TRBJ2-7; D is unresolved. The length of the CDR3 is 13 residues. V was clipped by 0 bases and J by 9 bases, with 15 bases between them. In germline, CDR1 is GTSNPN, CDR2 SVGIG (reference sequence). CDR3 coding DNA: TGTGCCTGGAGTGTAACACATCCCGGGCCGCAGTACTTC. Amino acid sequence: CAWSVTHPGPQYF.

This chain joins TRBV7-2 and TRBJ2-7; no clear D. CDR1 SGHTA and CDR2 FQGNSA come from the germline V gene. V was pared by 1 base and J by 2 bases, with 12 bases between. This CDR3 spans 15 amino acids. CDR3 residues: CASSLGLGSAYEQYF. In DNA form, the CDR3 reads TGTGCCAGCAGCTTAGGGCTGGGCAGCGCCTACGAGCAGTACTTC.

Only a few counts were recorded for this clonotype. The chain carries TRBV12-3 or TRBV12-4 and TRBJ1-5; 10 positions match TRBD1. The CDR3 has 15 amino acids. J gave up 4 bases and V 6 bases, and 6 bases lay outside the gene matches. CDR3 sequence: CASRRTGGSNQPQHF. CDR3 nucleotides: TGTGCCAGCAGACGGACAGGGGGGTCTAATCAGCCCCAGCATTTT.

Only one count was recorded for this clonotype. This could be a read error, since a much larger clone is one nucleotide away. The rearrangement joins TRBV5-4 to TRBJ2-1, with TRBD1 matching over 9 bases. With V trimmed by 4 bases and J by 7 bases, 12 bases remained unmatched. The germline V gene has CDR1 SGHNT and CDR2 YYREEE (reference sequence). The length of the CDR3 is 16 residues. The chain's CDR3 is CASSEGVGTGRNEQFF. The CDR3 region has the DNA TGTGCCAGCAGCGAGGGGGTCGGGACAGGGAGAAATGAGCAGTTCTTC.

The table lists this clonotype with a few counts. CDR3 in amino acids: CASSPGVGLRSYEQYF. The CDR3 DNA is TGTGCCAGCAGCCCCGGCGTGGGGTTGCGTTCCTACGAGCAGTACTTC. The chain combines TRBV7-3 with TRBJ2-7; D is unresolved. The V end was cut by 5 bases, the J end by 1 base, with 18 bases between. This CDR3 contains 16 residues. The germline V gene has CDR1 SGHTA and CDR2 FQGTGA.

In this sample, this clonotype turned up a few times. The chain couples TRBV21-1 to TRBJ2-1; the D segment call TRBD2 is taken from the table without a DNA check. TRBV21-1 constitutes a pseudogene. CDR3 size: 17 residues. CDR3 nucleotides: TGTGCCAGCAGCAAAGTGGCCCACATGAGGGCGACGAATGAGCAGTTCTTC. Its protein is CASSKVAHMRATNEQFF.

This clonotype was seen repeatedly, ten times or more. The chain employs TRBV28 and TRBJ1-4, with 9 bases matching TRBD1. The CDR3 is 14 amino acids. Germline V gene data show CDR1 as MDHEN and CDR2 as SYDVKM. V gave up 4 bases and J gave up 8 bases; unmatched junction bases: 5. Here the CDR3 DNA reads TGTGCCAGCAGTTCACAGGGGGCGAAAGAAAAACTGTTTTTT. Its translation: CASSSQGAKEKLFF.

This clonotype has ten or more counts. This sequence joins TRBV29-1 and TRBJ2-7, with TRBD1 identical over 10 bases. The CDR3 runs 16 residues. V shed 4 bases and J 3 bases; nucleotides not matched to a gene: 12. Germline loops: CDR1 SQVTM, CDR2 ANQGSEA. CDR3 region: CSVGETGGDWVYEQYF. The CDR3 coding sequence is TGCAGCGTTGGAGAGACAGGGGGCGATTGGGTCTACGAGCAGTACTTC.

The table lists this clonotype with a few counts. The chain uses TRBV18 and TRBJ1-4; no clear D. The CDR3 is 14 residues long. The V gene's germline CDR1 is KGHSH and CDR2 LQKENI. The ends were cut back, 4 bases at V and 3 bases at J, with 9 bases in the middle. Here the CDR3 DNA reads TGTGCCAGCTCACTGGCCGGAGCTAATGAAAAACTGTTTTTT. Translation: CASSLAGANEKLFF.